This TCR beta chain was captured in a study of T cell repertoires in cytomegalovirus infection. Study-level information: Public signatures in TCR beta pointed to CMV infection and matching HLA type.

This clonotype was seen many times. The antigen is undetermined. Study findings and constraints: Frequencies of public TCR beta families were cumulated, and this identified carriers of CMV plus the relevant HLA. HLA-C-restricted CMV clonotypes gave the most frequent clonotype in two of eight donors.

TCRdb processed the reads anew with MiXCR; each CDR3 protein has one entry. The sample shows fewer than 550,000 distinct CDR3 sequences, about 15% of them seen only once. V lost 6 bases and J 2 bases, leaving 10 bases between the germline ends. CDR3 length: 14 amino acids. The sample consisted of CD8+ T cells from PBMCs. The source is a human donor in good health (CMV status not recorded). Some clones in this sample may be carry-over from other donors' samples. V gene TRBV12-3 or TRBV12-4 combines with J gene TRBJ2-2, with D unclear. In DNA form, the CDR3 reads TGTGCCAGCAGAACCGGGTCAAACACCGGGGAGCTGTTTTTT. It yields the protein CASRTGSNTGELFF.